These T cell receptor beta chains were read from a single sample in a study of blood T cells in healthy people across ages. Each CDR3 protein is one row after TCRdb ran MiXCR on the 5' RACE reads. The data contain about 760,000 distinct CDR3 sequences, just over 55% of them singletons. Sequenced sample: blood. These receptors came from a man between 35 and 55 years old in good health. Both conserved end residues are part of each CDR3. The order of the fields is D gene, J gene, V gene, clone size, CDR3 DNA, CDR3 protein. D genes are given only for firm matches. Clone size is given for some rows only: seen once, a few or many times, or a class if the clone is expanded.

TRBD1,TRBJ2-1,TRBV4-3,-,TGCGCCAGCAGCAAGGACACAGGGGGCTCGGATGAGCAGTTCTTC,CASSKDTGGSDEQFF
TRBD2,TRBJ2-1,TRBV10-2,-,TGCGCCAGCAGTGACCCGGGACTAGTCAATGAGCAGTTCTTC,CASSDPGLVNEQFF
TRBD2,TRBJ2-1,TRBV4-2,few,TGTGCCAGCAGCCAAGTACTTTCTGGGCTAGCGGGACACAATGAGCAGTTCTTC,CASSQVLSGLAGHNEQFF
-,TRBJ1-2,TRBV5-6,-,TGTGCCACCATGGGCAGGGCAAACTATGGCTACACCTTC,CATMGRANYGYTF
-,TRBJ1-4,TRBV5-1,-,TGCGCCAGCAGCCCGGGACCGGTTGAAAAACTGTTTTTT,CASSPGPVEKLFF
TRBD1,TRBJ2-4,TRBV5-1,few,TGCGCCAGCAGCTTGGTGGGGCAGGGGGTCCCTTTAGCCAAAAACATTCAGTACTTC,CASSLVGQGVPLAKNIQYF
TRBD2,TRBJ2-1,TRBV4-3,-,TGCGCCAGCAGCCCTCACGGACTAGCGGGAGAAAGTGAGCAGTTCTTC,CASSPHGLAGESEQFF
TRBD2,TRBJ2-7,TRBV4-1,few,TGCGCCAGCAGCCAAAGGTTCGCGGGAGGTGCCTACGAGCAGTACTTC,CASSQRFAGGAYEQYF
-,TRBJ2-7,TRBV7-2,-,TGTGCCAGCAGAACCACCGGACTATACGAGCAGTACTTC,CASRTTGLYEQYF
-,TRBJ2-7,TRBV7-3,few,TGTGCCAGCAGCTTACGAGGCCTAAGCTACGAGCAGTACTTC,CASSLRGLSYEQYF
-,TRBJ2-3,TRBV7-2,-,TGTGCCAGCAGCACCCGGTTGGTTGGCACAGATACGCAGTATTTT,CASSTRLVGTDTQYF
-,TRBJ1-1,TRBV6-2/TRBV6-3,-,TGTGCCAGCAGTTCCTCGGGCAGCCTGAACACTGAAGCTTTCTTT,CASSSSGSLNTEAFF
-,TRBJ2-3,TRBV29-1,-,TGCAGCGTTGAAAGATCCCGGGACCGAGATACGCAGTATTTT,CSVERSRDRDTQYF
-,TRBJ1-4,TRBV29-1,-,TGCAGCGTAAGAGCGAGGGAGCGCGAAAAACTGTTTTTT,CSVRAREREKLFF
TRBD1,TRBJ2-3,TRBV20-1,-,TGCAGTGCTAGCGCGGGACAGGGGGCCACAGATACGCAGTATTTT,CSASAGQGATDTQYF
-,TRBJ2-5,TRBV2,-,TGTGCCAGCAGGGACAGTGGGGGGTCAGGATCGGAGACCCAGTACTTC,CASRDSGGSGSETQYF
-,TRBJ2-3,TRBV12-3/TRBV12-4,-,TGTGCCAGCAAGACCGGCAGCGAGGGAACAGATACGCAGTATTTT,CASKTGSEGTDTQYF
-,TRBJ2-7,TRBV7-2,few,TGTGCCAGCAGCTTAGTAGGTTCCCTAGACGAGCAGTACTTC,CASSLVGSLDEQYF
-,TRBJ2-3,TRBV12-3/TRBV12-4,-,TGTGCCACCGGACCGGGCCCTTCCACAGATACGCAGTATTTT,CATGPGPSTDTQYF
-,TRBJ1-2,TRBV29-1,few,TGCAGCGGGGGAAGGACAGACAATGGCTACACCTTC,CSGGRTDNGYTF
TRBD2,TRBJ2-5,TRBV5-1,-,TGCGCCAGCAGCTTCCGTGGCGGGAGAAAAGATGAGACCCAGTACTTC,CASSFRGGRKDETQYF
TRBD2,TRBJ2-3,TRBV4-3,-,TGCGCCAGCAGCCAAGTTACAAGCGGGGACACAGATACGCAGTATTTT,CASSQVTSGDTDTQYF
TRBD2,TRBJ2-6,TRBV7-2,-,TGTGCCAGCAGCGCACTAGCGGGGGGCTCTGGGGCCAACGTCCTGACTTTC,CASSALAGGSGANVLTF
TRBD2,TRBJ2-7,TRBV4-3,-,TGCGCCAGCAGCCAAGATCGGGGATCCGGGACGGGGGGATCCTACGAGCAGTACTTC,CASSQDRGSGTGGSYEQYF
-,TRBJ2-5,TRBV6-6,-,TGTGCCAGCAGTTATCTATCCTCTAGGAGTGTCAAAGAGACCCAGTACTTC,CASSYLSSRSVKETQYF
TRBD2,TRBJ2-4,TRBV6-1,-,TGTGCCAACAGTCTGACTAGCGGGAGGGCTTGGGAGCAGTACTTC,CANSLTSGRAWEQYF
-,TRBJ1-2,TRBV5-6,-,TGTGCCAGCAGCGAGGGACGTCTATATGGCTACACCTTC,CASSEGRLYGYTF
-,TRBJ2-5,TRBV20-1,-,TGCAGTGCTAGAGATGGGGGGGCCAGCGAATCGACCCAGTACTTC,CSARDGGASESTQYF
TRBD1,TRBJ2-7,TRBV7-2,-,TGTGCCAGCAGAGAACAGGGGAACGAGCAGTACTTC,CASREQGNEQYF
TRBD1,TRBJ1-2,TRBV25-1,-,TGTGCCAGCAGGCCAGGGGGGAATTCGTATGGCTACACCTTC,CASRPGGNSYGYTF
TRBD2,TRBJ2-7,TRBV12-3/TRBV12-4,-,TGTGCCAGCAGCTTTAGCGGGAGTCACTACGAGCAGTACTTC,CASSFSGSHYEQYF
-,TRBJ2-3,TRBV3-1,few,TGTGCCAGCAGCCAAGATTCCGCCGACAGGCCGCAGTATTTT,CASSQDSADRPQYF
-,TRBJ1-2,TRBV20-1,-,TGCAGTGCCAGACCGGGCGGGGATGTTGGCTACACCTTC,CSARPGGDVGYTF
-,TRBJ2-3,TRBV7-3,-,TGTGCCAGCAGCCCCGGGACTCCCCGTGCTCGAGTCACAGATACGCAGTATTTT,CASSPGTPRARVTDTQYF
-,TRBJ2-7,TRBV19,-,TGTGCCAGTAGTGATGGGTGGAACGAGCAGTACTTC,CASSDGWNEQYF
-,TRBJ1-2,TRBV2,-,TGTGCCAGCAGTGAAGAGGGGCGCACAGGGATAGGAAATGGCTACACCTTC,CASSEEGRTGIGNGYTF
-,TRBJ2-3,TRBV29-1,-,TGCAGCGTGACTAGAGTTGGCACAGATACGCAGTATTTT,CSVTRVGTDTQYF
TRBD2,TRBJ2-7,TRBV12-3/TRBV12-4,-,TGTGCCAACAGTTTTCGGGGGGTCGAGCAGTACTTC,CANSFRGVEQYF
TRBD2,TRBJ2-3,TRBV7-9,few,TGTGCCAGCAGCGGGGACGGAACTAGCGCAGATACGCAGTATTTT,CASSGDGTSADTQYF
TRBD1,TRBJ1-2,TRBV27,-,TGTGCCAGCAGTTTATTGGAAGGGGGCGCCGGTGGCTACACCTTC,CASSLLEGGAGGYTF
TRBD2,TRBJ2-7,TRBV4-1,few,TGCGCCAGCAGCCCGGCTAGCGGGAGACTCTCCTACGAGCAGTACTTC,CASSPASGRLSYEQYF
-,TRBJ2-3,TRBV5-1,-,TGCGCCAGCAATGGGGGTTTGGATCGCACAGATACGCAGTATTTT,CASNGGLDRTDTQYF
-,TRBJ2-5,TRBV7-2,-,TGTGCCAGCAGCTTAGAGACAGGGAGGGGGGAGACCCAGTACTTC,CASSLETGRGETQYF
-,TRBJ2-3,TRBV21-1,few,TGTGCCAGCAGCGTCCTCCTGGGAAGACAGGCAGATACGCAGTATTTT,CASSVLLGRQADTQYF
-,TRBJ2-6,TRBV5-1,few,TGCGCCAGCAGCCCCGCAATCGGGGCCAACGTCCTGACTTTC,CASSPAIGANVLTF
TRBD2,TRBJ2-7,TRBV7-9,-,TGTGCCAGCACTACGGGAGGGGCCTACGAGCAGTACTTC,CASTTGGAYEQYF
TRBD1,TRBJ2-7,TRBV6-5,-,TGTGCCAGCAGAACCGGGACAGGAGAGCAGTACTTC,CASRTGTGEQYF
TRBD2,TRBJ2-1,TRBV5-1,-,TGCGCCAGCAGGGGCCTAGCGGGAGTTTGGAATGAGCAGTTCTTC,CASRGLAGVWNEQFF
-,TRBJ1-2,TRBV20-1,-,TGCAGTGCGCGACATCAGGATAACTATGGCTACACCTTC,CSARHQDNYGYTF
-,TRBJ1-4,TRBV12-3/TRBV12-4,few,TGTGCCAGCAGTTTAGGAACAGGTGGAACGACTAATGAAAAACTGTTTTTT,CASSLGTGGTTNEKLFF
TRBD1,TRBJ2-5,TRBV7-2,many,TGTGCCAGCAGGGATAAAGGGGGCACACATTACAATGAGCAGTACTTC,CASRDKGGTHYNEQYF
-,TRBJ2-3,TRBV28,few,TGTGCCAGCAGGGGGACGCTAGATACGCAGTATTTT,CASRGTLDTQYF
-,TRBJ2-3,TRBV6-1,-,TGTGCCAGCACCAAAGGGGAAGATACGCAGTATTTT,CASTKGEDTQYF
-,TRBJ2-3,TRBV2,few,TGTGCCAGCAGTTACACTGGACAGCACACAGATACGCAGTATTTT,CASSYTGQHTDTQYF
-,TRBJ2-6,TRBV5-6,-,TGTGCCAGCAGCCGAGACAGTTACTCTGGGGCCAACGTCCTGACTTTC,CASSRDSYSGANVLTF
-,TRBJ2-5,TRBV20-1,few,TGCAGTGTTCCCCGAGAACAGCCCATCCAAGAGACCCAGTACTTC,CSVPREQPIQETQYF
TRBD2,TRBJ2-2,TRBV9,-,TGTGCCAGCAGTGTACTAGCGGTAGTCTCGAACACCGGGGAGCTGTTTTTT,CASSVLAVVSNTGELFF